Below, 25 T cell receptor beta chains from the same sample are listed, as sequenced in a study of T cells in women clearing cervical HPV infection (dated by TCRdb to between 2018 and 2020). Library prep was done by the immunoSEQ multiplex PCR assay. Imported from immuneACCESS, the table was reduced by TCRdb to in-frame sequences with V and J called. These copies leave out some clones; in studies compared against another copy, an unresolved V gene accounts for under half, and the cause of the remainder is not known. This sample's table carries fewer than 30,000 clones. The biggest ten clones account for 2.5% to 3% of the sample. Sequences were obtained from blood buffy coat. Every receptor here comes from a woman aged 18 to 75 with a cervical HPV16 infection that either progressed to CIN3+ or cleared (not recorded which).

With respect to this clone: The read finishes 3 residues shy of the CDR3 end, and the germline J gene is used to complete it. This rearrangement joins TRBV5-1 to TRBJ1-2; D is unresolved. The CDR3 has 15 amino acids. V was cut by 0 bases and J by 1 base, with 10 bases left in between. Germline CDR1 reads SGHRS; CDR2 reads YFSETQ. CDR3 DNA (partial): TGCGCCAGCAGCTTGGTATCGGGGAGTAACTATGGC. Translated: CASSLVSGSNYG. The CDR3 as a whole reads CASSLVSGSNYGYTF. Looking up the rest from reference TRBV5-1 and TRBJ1-2 gives the full variable domain: KAGVTQTPRYLIKTRGQQVTLSCSPISGHRSVSWYQQTPGQGLQFLFEYFSETQRNKGNFPGRFSGRQFSNSRSEMNVSTLELGDSALYLCASSLVSGSNYGYTFGSGTRLTVV.

Points on this clone: The read stops 3 residues short of the end of the CDR3; the missing end is completed from the germline J gene. The V gene is TRBV30, the J gene TRBJ1-1; D call uncertain. The CDR3 is made up of 11 amino acids. The germline V gene has CDR1 GTSNPN and CDR2 SVGIG (reference sequence). The CDR3 is CAWSDSLEAFF. CDR3 DNA (partial): TGTGCCTGGAGTGACAGTTTGGAG.

As for this clone: The read stops 3 residues short of the end of the CDR3; the missing end is completed from the germline J gene. The V call is TRBV4-1, the J call TRBJ2-2; possibly TRBD1 for D (5 bases). Trimming pared 4 bases from V and 1 base from J, leaving 7 bases between. Looked up from germline, CDR1 is MGHRA and CDR2 is YSYEKL. The CDR3 contains 14 residues. The part of the CDR3 DNA that was read is TGCGCCAGCAGCCGGCAGGGGAACACCGGGGAG. Its protein product is CASSRQGNTGE. The CDR3, in full, reads CASSRQGNTGELFF.

To note about this clone: The read falls 3 residues short of the CDR3 end, and the missing part is taken from the germline J gene. This chain links TRBV7-9 with TRBJ2-7; 9 nucleotides line up with TRBD2. V trimming: 4 bases; J trimming: 0 bases; junction bases outside the gene matches: 4. The CDR3 covers 15 residues. Germline V gene sequence: CDR1 SEHNR, CDR2 FQNEAQ (reference sequence). CDR3 bases read: TGTGCCAGCAGCTCCGATAGCGGGAGCTCCTACGAG. Its translation: CASSSDSGSSYE. The whole CDR3 protein reads CASSSDSGSSYEQYF.

A remark on this clone: Read coverage stops 3 residues before the CDR3 terminus; the germline J gene supplies the remainder. The chain employs TRBV7-2 and TRBJ2-5; D is possibly TRBD2 (6 bases). Germline CDR1 and CDR2: SGHTA and FQGNSA. Trimming removed 1 base from V and 5 bases from J, with 11 bases in between. CDR3 size: 14 residues. The CDR3 sequence is CASSLGGVAETQYF. Incomplete CDR3 DNA: TGTGCCAGCAGCTTAGGGGGGGTGGCGGAGACC.

On this clone: The read halts 3 residues ahead of the CDR3 end, with the missing end drawn from the germline J gene. The V gene is TRBV5-1, the J gene TRBJ1-1, with TRBD1 matching 12 bases. The length of the CDR3 is 13 residues. Germline lookup yields CDR1 SGHRS and CDR2 YFSETQ. J lost 7 bases, V lost 4 bases, and 2 bases had no gene match. The sequenced CDR3 bases are TGCGCCAGCAGCAGGGACAGGGGGCATGAA. It encodes CASSRDRGHE. The entire CDR3 protein reads CASSRDRGHEAFF. The complete variable domain, with remaining parts taken from reference TRBV5-1 and TRBJ1-1, reads KAGVTQTPRYLIKTRGQQVTLSCSPISGHRSVSWYQQTPGQGLQFLFEYFSETQRNKGNFPGRFSGRQFSNSRSEMNVSTLELGDSALYLCASSRDRGHEAFFGQGTRLTVV.

Remarks on this clone: Read sequence stops 3 residues before the CDR3 end, and the germline J gene provides the missing end. The chain links TRBV30 to TRBJ2-5; the D is unclear. Germline V gene lookup returns CDR1 GTSNPN and CDR2 SVGIG (reference sequence). The CDR3 is made up of 12 amino acids. Trimming removed 3 bases at V and 5 bases at J, with 10 bases between. The CDR3 spells CAWRVGAETQYF. The covered CDR3 bases are TGTGCCTGGAGGGTCGGAGCGGAGACC.

Points on this clone: With the read ending 3 residues before the CDR3 end, the germline J gene is used to fill in that end. The chain links TRBV12-3 or TRBV12-4 to TRBJ2-7, with D possibly being TRBD2 (5 bases). This CDR3 contains 15 residues. Trimming took off 1 base at V and 3 bases at J, with 13 bases between the two ends. The CDR3 loop is CASSLGGLTYYEQYF. CDR3 bases read: TGTGCCAGCAGTTTAGGAGGGCTTACCTACTACGAG.

Worth noting for this clone: The observed sequence ends 3 residues before the CDR3 terminus, with the missing tail filled in from the germline J gene. The chain has TRBV6-2 or TRBV6-3 and TRBJ1-1; unclear D gene. Trimming shortened V by 2 bases and J by 1 base, and 8 bases separated the two germline ends. CDR3 length: 14 residues. Germline V lookup: CDR1 MNHEY, CDR2 SVGEGT. CDR3 amino acids: CASSYRVGNTEAFF. The covered CDR3 bases are TGTGCCAGCAGTTACAGGGTGGGGAACACTGAA.

The CDR3 DNA, read in part, is TGTGCCAGCAGTGGGGACAGGGTTTCA. Its protein is CASSGDRVS. The whole CDR3 sequence reads CASSGDRVSAFF. This chain joins TRBV6-1 and TRBJ1-1; 9 bases line up with TRBD1. Sequencing ends 3 residues short of the CDR3 end; the germline J gene provides the rest. CDR1 is MNHNS, CDR2 SASEGT, per germline. The CDR3 has 12 amino acids.

For this clone: The CDR3 end lies 3 residues beyond the end of the read and is filled in from the germline J gene. J is TRBJ2-7 and V is TRBV5-1; 12 positions agree with TRBD2. The CDR3 contains 15 residues. Trimming cost V 4 bases and J 4 bases; bases outside gene matches: 6. Looked up from germline, CDR1 is SGHRS and CDR2 is YFSETQ. CDR3 sequence: CASSAAGTSGYEQYF. The covered CDR3 bases are TGCGCCAGCAGCGCTGCCGGGACTAGCGGGTACGAG.

For this clone: The read falls 3 residues short of the CDR3 end, and the missing part is taken from the germline J gene. This chain connects TRBV20-1 to TRBJ2-5; D perhaps matches TRBD1 (5 bases). Trimming left V 3 bases short and J 5 bases short, with 16 bases between. Germline V gives CDR1 DFQATT, CDR2 SNEGSKA (reference sequence). CDR3 size: 14 residues. The sequenced part of the CDR3 DNA is TGCAGTGCTAGGGACGGGTCTTACAGGGAGACC. It encodes CSARDGSYRET. The whole CDR3 is CSARDGSYRETQYF.

As regards this clone: Sequencing ends 3 residues short of the CDR3 end; the germline J gene provides the rest. This chain links TRBV10-3 with TRBJ1-1; 9 bases agree with TRBD1. CDR3 size: 17 residues. Germline V gene sequence: CDR1 ENHRY, CDR2 SYGVKD. J was trimmed by 1 base and V by 7 bases; bases with no gene match: 13. The CDR3 region is CAIKAARGQGKNTEAFF. The DNA read from the CDR3 is TGTGCCATCAAGGCCGCCCGAGGACAGGGGAAGAACACTGAA.

In the case of this clone: The read terminates 3 residues ahead of where the CDR3 ends, so the germline J gene completes it. The chain couples TRBV15 to TRBJ2-1; TRBD1 matches at 7 bases. The CDR3 spans 15 residues. Germline CDR1 is LNHNV and CDR2 is YYDKDF (reference sequence). The V segment lost 1 base and the J segment 2 bases; nucleotides outside the gene matches: 2. The CDR3 loop is CATSRGGGAYNEQFF. Incomplete CDR3 DNA: TGTGCCACCAGCAGAGGAGGGGGCGCCTACAATGAG.

Details on this clone: Its ends do not fully match the called genes, so a read error is possible. Sequencing ends 3 residues short of the CDR3 end; the germline J gene provides the rest. Other DNA sequences in the same sample also yield this CDR3. The gene calls are TRBV2 and TRBJ2-2; D gene ambiguous. This CDR3 contains 11 residues. The germline gives CDR1 SNHLY, CDR2 FYNNEI. The CDR3: CASSVTGELFF. The sequenced CDR3 bases are TGTGCCAGCAGTGTAACCGGTGAG.

Remarks on this clone: The read halts 3 residues ahead of the CDR3 end, with the missing end drawn from the germline J gene. The chain carries TRBV5-1 and TRBJ2-3, with D possibly being TRBD1 (6 bases). The CDR3 covers 14 residues. Germline V gene lookup returns CDR1 SGHRS and CDR2 YFSETQ. The V end lost 4 bases, the J end lost 1 base, and 10 bases lay between the germline ends. The sequenced CDR3 bases are TGCGCCAGCAGCCTAGGACAGCGCACAGATACG. This codes for CASSLGQRTDT. Given in full, the CDR3 is CASSLGQRTDTQYF.

With regard to this clone: The read ends 3 residues early relative to the CDR3; the germline J gene fills the gap. The rearrangement uses TRBV30 and TRBJ1-6; weak D call: TRBD1 (6 bases). This CDR3 comprises 17 residues. The V and J ends lost 1 base and 6 bases respectively, with 19 bases between them. Germline V lookup: CDR1 GTSNPN, CDR2 SVGIG (reference sequence). The sequenced CDR3 bases are TGTGCCTGGAGTGGGACACAGGGCCTCGGCTTTAATTCACCC. Amino acids: CAWSGTQGLGFNSP. The CDR3 reads in full as CAWSGTQGLGFNSPLHF. The complete variable domain, with remaining parts taken from reference TRBV30 and TRBJ1-6, reads SQTIHQWPATLVQPVGSPLSLECTVEGTSNPNLYWYRQAAGRGLQLLFYSVGIGQISSEVPQNLSASRPQDRQFILSSKKLLLSDSGFYLCAWSGTQGLGFNSPLHFGNGTRLTVT.

Comments on this clone: Read coverage stops 3 residues before the CDR3 terminus; the germline J gene supplies the remainder. This chain uses TRBV14 with TRBJ2-7, with TRBD1 as a possible D gene (6 bases). Between the trimmed V and J ends, which lost 1 base and 1 base, there was a span of 8 bases. The CDR3 contains 14 residues. CDR1 is SGHDN, CDR2 FVKESK, per germline. The CDR3 spells CASSQVTGSYEQYF. CDR3 bases read: TGTGCCAGCAGCCAAGTAACAGGGTCCTACGAG.

A note on this clone: Read sequence stops 3 residues before the CDR3 end, and the germline J gene provides the missing end. V usage is TRBV4-1 and J usage is TRBJ2-3; D remains ambiguous. CDR1 and CDR2 (germline): MGHRA, YSYEKL. This CDR3 is 13 amino acids long. The V and J ends lost 5 bases and 4 bases respectively, with 10 bases between them. CDR3 DNA, as far as it was read: TGCGCCAGCAGCTTCCAGGCCCCAGATACG. It specifies CASSFQAPDT. The complete CDR3 protein is CASSFQAPDTQYF.

On this clone itself: From the germline J gene comes the end of the CDR3, since the read stops 3 residues before it. The V and J genes are TRBV6-1 and TRBJ1-6, with D unresolved. V lost 0 bases, J lost 9 bases, and 12 bases lay in between. Germline values: CDR1 MNHNS, CDR2 SASEGT. The CDR3 spans 15 residues. The CDR3 is CASSEAVGSSSPLHF. Incomplete CDR3 DNA: TGTGCCAGCAGTGAAGCGGTGGGCAGTAGTTCACCC.

The CDR3 sequence is CSVGVGYTGELFF. The sequenced CDR3 bases are TGCAGCGTTGGTGTTGGCTACACCGGGGAG. The chain carries TRBV29-1 and TRBJ2-2; D call uncertain. The read halts 3 residues ahead of the CDR3 end, with the missing end drawn from the germline J gene. From germline, CDR1 is SQVTM and CDR2 ANQGSEA. There are 13 residues in the CDR3. V was clipped by 4 bases and J by 3 bases, with 9 bases between them.

Worth noting for this clone: Coverage ceases 3 residues before the CDR3 finishes, and the germline J gene fills in the end. This chain links TRBV11-2 with TRBJ1-1; 8 bases align to TRBD1. Unmatched junction bases numbered 11, after V lost 5 bases and J lost 6 bases. Germline lookup yields CDR1 SGHAT and CDR2 FQNNGV. The length of the CDR3 is 15 residues. The sequenced CDR3 bases are TGTGCCAGCAGCCGATGGTCGACAGGGGATTCTGAA. Protein sequence: CASSRWSTGDSE. The whole CDR3 sequence is CASSRWSTGDSEAFF.

CDR3 loop: CASSSGVIGELFF. Partial CDR3 DNA: TGTGCCAGCAGTTCGGGGGTGATCGGGGAG. The chain combines TRBV6-2 or TRBV6-3 with TRBJ2-2, with D perhaps matching TRBD2 (6 bases). The read stops 3 residues short of the end of the CDR3; the missing end is completed from the germline J gene. CDR1 and CDR2 (germline): MNHEY, SVGEGT. The CDR3 consists of 13 residues. Deletions cut 4 bases from V and 7 bases from J, with 10 bases between.

A remark on this clone: Sequencing ends 3 residues short of the CDR3 end; the germline J gene provides the rest. This sequence joins TRBV2 and TRBJ1-1; D possibly corresponds to TRBD1 (5 bases). The CDR3 is 14 amino acids. Trimming took off 5 bases at V and 4 bases at J, with 14 bases between the two ends. From germline, CDR1 is SNHLY and CDR2 FYNNEI. The chain's CDR3 is CASSLGTAGTEAFF. Partial CDR3 DNA: TGTGCCAGCAGTCTTGGGACTGCGGGCACTGAA.

As for this clone: The sequence runs out 3 residues before the end of the CDR3; the remainder is reconstructed from the germline J gene. This chain uses TRBV11-2 with TRBJ2-7; D ambiguous. Germline-derived CDR1 and CDR2 are SGHAT and FQNNGV. The V gene lost 3 bases and the J gene lost 0 bases, with 6 bases spanning the gap. The CDR3 contains 13 residues. Partial CDR3 DNA: TGTGCCAGCAGCTTCGGTCCCTCCTACGAG. It yields the protein CASSFGPSYE. The entire CDR3 is CASSFGPSYEQYF.